This entry concerns a single T cell receptor (beta chain). The antigen remains unidentified. Primers: 60 Vbeta forward and 13 Jbeta reverse. As originally analysed: Some 10 million of some 80 million unique TCR beta chains were shared, per a later count. Using immunoSEQ multiplex PCR, the repertoire was profiled, and TCRdb retains in-frame clones only, with some absent. The V and J calls and the clone size are those of that table, but D and trimming were determined from the DNA. The data show around 150,000 clones, around two thirds seen once. This sample was taken from a study of cytomegalovirus exposure and HLA in healthy donors. Study-level points and caveats: A classifier reportedly called cytomegalovirus status with high sensitivity and specificity. Productive rates of about 87% or about 30% were seen for most TCR beta V segments in an earlier analysis. The authors assumed roughly uniform sequencing depth across donors for presence/absence analyses.

V lost 4 bases to trimming and J lost 0 bases, with 16 bases between them. Germline V CDR1 and CDR2: MDHEN, SYDVKM. CDR3 length: 17 residues. Sequencing was done on a sample of PBMCs. This chain joins TRBV28 and TRBJ1-5; D is possibly TRBD1 (5 bases). This receptor was taken from a man in his thirties or forties in good health and CMV-seropositive. CDR3 region: CASSSGFGGYSNQPQHF. For the CDR3, the DNA is TGTGCCAGCAGTTCCGGATTTGGGGGGTATAGCAATCAGCCCCAGCATTTT.